This record looks at one TCR beta chain sequence and its context. What it binds is unknown. cDNA synthesis used the whole RNA isolate, giving expressed TCRB sequences. The protocol was immunoSEQ multiplex PCR, while the TCRdb copy is restricted to in-frame clones and leaves out a portion. The table records more than 300,000 clones, 9.6% of them present only once. The germline V gene has CDR1 SGHRS and CDR2 YFSETQ. Trimming shortened V by 3 bases and J by 6 bases, and 19 bases separated the two germline ends. This CDR3 region has 16 residues. This record comes from a study of beta chain features in type 1 diabetes. Findings and caveats of the study: Patients with Type 1 diabetes showed moderately but significantly shorter TCRB CDR3s in all four CD4+ subsets. Within the patient group, naive, central memory and Treg TCRB repertoires appeared more similar to each other than within healthy donors. PCR might favor shorter templates, equally in patients and controls.

The chain employs TRBV5-1 and TRBJ2-1; D is perhaps TRBD2 (6 bases). Sequenced material: central memory CD4+ T cells from blood. The sequence derives from a man aged 30-40 years with type 1 diabetes. DNA for the CDR3: TGCGCCAGCAGCTCGCGGGATAGTAGCGGACTCAATGAGCAGTTCTTC. Amino acids: CASSSRDSSGLNEQFF.